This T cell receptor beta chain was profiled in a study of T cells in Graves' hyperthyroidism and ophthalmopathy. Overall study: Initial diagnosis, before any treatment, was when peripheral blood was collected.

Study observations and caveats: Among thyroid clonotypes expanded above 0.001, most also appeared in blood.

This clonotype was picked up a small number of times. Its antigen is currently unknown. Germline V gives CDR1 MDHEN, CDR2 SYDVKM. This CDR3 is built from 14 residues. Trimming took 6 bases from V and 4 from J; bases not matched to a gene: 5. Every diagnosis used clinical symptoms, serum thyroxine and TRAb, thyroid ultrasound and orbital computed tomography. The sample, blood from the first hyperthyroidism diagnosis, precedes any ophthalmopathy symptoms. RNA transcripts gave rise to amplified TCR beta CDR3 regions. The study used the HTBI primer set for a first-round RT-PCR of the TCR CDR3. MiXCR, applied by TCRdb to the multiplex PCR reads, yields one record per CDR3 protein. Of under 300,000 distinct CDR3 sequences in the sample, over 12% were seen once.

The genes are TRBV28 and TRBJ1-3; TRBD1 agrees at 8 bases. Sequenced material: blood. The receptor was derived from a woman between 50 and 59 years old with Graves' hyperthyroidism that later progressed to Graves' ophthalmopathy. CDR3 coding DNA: TGTGCCAGCAGCCAGACAGGGGCGGGAAACACCATATATTTT. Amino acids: CASSQTGAGNTIYF.